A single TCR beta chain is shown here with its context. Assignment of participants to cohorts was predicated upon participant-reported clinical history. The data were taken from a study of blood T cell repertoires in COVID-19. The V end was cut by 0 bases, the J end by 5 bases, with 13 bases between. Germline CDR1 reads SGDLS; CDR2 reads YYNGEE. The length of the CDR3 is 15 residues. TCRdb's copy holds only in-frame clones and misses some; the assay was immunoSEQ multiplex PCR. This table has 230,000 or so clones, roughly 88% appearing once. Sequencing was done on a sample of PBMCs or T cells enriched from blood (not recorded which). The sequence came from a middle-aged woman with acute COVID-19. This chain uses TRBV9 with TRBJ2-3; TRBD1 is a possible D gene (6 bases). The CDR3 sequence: CASSVEGRGEDTQYF. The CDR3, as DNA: TGTGCCAGCAGCGTAGAAGGCAGGGGTGAAGATACGCAGTATTTT. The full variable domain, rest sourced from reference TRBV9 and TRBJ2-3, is DSGVTQTPKHLITATGQRVTLRCSPRSGDLSVYWYQQSLDQGLQFLIQYYNGEERAKGNILERFSAQQFPDLHSELNLSSLELGDSALYFCASSVEGRGEDTQYFGPGTRLTVL.